The sequence of this TCR beta chain was determined in a study of T cell repertoires in cytomegalovirus infection. On the study more broadly: Recently identified HLA-C-restricted and well-studied HLA-B-restricted CMV epitopes were used. Matching HLA type and CMV infection were both indicated by public TCR beta signatures.

Notes on the study in general: Adding up the frequency of public TCR beta families identified people who carried CMV plus the relevant HLA. The study found HLA-C-restricted CMV-specific TCR beta clonotypes dominating the ex vivo response.

TCRdb independently ran MiXCR on the reads; one entry per CDR3 protein. Among roughly 800,000 distinct CDR3 sequences, 25% to 30% were seen once, and the ten largest hold about an eighth. This clonotype came up a few times. Its antigen remains unknown. V was shortened by 6 bases and J by 5 bases, with 14 bases between the two germline ends. The CDR3 spans 14 residues. Germline-derived CDR1 and CDR2 are MNHNS and SASEGT. The chain joins TRBV6-1 to TRBJ2-1, with D tentatively TRBD2 (6 bases). This receptor was obtained from a human donor in good health (CMV status not recorded). Some clones in this sample may be carry-over from other donors' samples. Here the sequenced sample was cultured CD8+ T cells from PBMCs, taken from culture after CMV antigen stimulation. DNA of the CDR3: TGTGCCAGCAGGGAGGGGTCTGGTAACAATGAGCAGTTCTTC. The encoded protein is CASREGSGNNEQFF.